This T cell receptor beta chain was recovered during a study of blood T cell repertoires in COVID-19. Study-wide context: Samples came from the United States, Italy and Spain, spanning acute and convalescent COVID-19. Nucleic acid was either cDNA or gDNA, and it came from T cells, B-cell-depleted T cells, or PBMCs.

J lost 4 bases, V lost 8 bases, and 14 bases had no gene match. The CDR3 spans 17 residues. Germline lookup yields CDR1 SGHTA and CDR2 FQGTGA. Original data processing: Amplifying reference gene primers gave estimates of nucleated cell counts. Generated by immunoSEQ multiplex PCR, the TCRdb table keeps only in-frame clones and is missing some. D and trimming come from the DNA, and the V and J calls and clone size come from that table. The sample holds 200,000 to 250,000 clones, roughly 90% seen once. The chain has TRBV7-3 and TRBJ1-2; 12 bases map to TRBD1. The receptor was derived from a man in his sixties who had recovered from COVID-19. Source material: peripheral blood. CDR3 loop: CASGPAGTGGGSYGYTF. CDR3 nucleotides: TGTGCCAGCGGACCAGCCGGGACAGGGGGCGGCAGCTATGGCTACACCTTC.